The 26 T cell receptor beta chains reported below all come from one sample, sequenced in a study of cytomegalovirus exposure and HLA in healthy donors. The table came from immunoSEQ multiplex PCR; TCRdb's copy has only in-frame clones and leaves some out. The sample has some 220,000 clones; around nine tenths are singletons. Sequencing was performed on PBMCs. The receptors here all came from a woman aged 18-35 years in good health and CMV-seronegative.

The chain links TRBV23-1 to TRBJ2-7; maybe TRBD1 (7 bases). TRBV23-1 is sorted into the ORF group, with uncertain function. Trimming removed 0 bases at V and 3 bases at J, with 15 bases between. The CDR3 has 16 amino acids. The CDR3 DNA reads TGCGCCAGCAGTCAATCGCGGGACAGAAATTTCTACGAGCAGTACTTC. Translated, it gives CASSQSRDRNFYEQYF.

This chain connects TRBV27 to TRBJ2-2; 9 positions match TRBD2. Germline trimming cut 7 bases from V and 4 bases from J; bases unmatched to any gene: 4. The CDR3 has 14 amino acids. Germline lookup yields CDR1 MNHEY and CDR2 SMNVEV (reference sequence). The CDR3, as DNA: TGTGCCAGCACTGCGGGGGGGGGCACCGGGGAGCTGTTTTTT. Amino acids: CASTAGGGTGELFF.

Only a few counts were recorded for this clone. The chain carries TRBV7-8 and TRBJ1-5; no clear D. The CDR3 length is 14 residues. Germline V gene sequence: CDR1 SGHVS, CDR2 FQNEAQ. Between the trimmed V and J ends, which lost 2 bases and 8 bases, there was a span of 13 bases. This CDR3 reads CASSLSGMGEPQHF. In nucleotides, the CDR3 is TGTGCCAGCAGCTTATCGGGGATGGGAGAGCCCCAGCATTTT. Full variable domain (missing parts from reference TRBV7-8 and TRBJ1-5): GAGVSQSPRYKVAKRGQDVALRCDPISGHVSLFWYQQALGQGPEFLTYFQNEAQLDKSGLPSDRFFAERPEGSVSTLKIQRTQQEDSAVYLCASSLSGMGEPQHFGDGTRLSIL.

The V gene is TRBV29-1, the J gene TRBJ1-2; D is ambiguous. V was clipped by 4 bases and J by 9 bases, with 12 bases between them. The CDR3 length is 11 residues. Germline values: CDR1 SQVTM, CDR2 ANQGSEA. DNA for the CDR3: TGCAGCGTTGTGGCCGCTGGGCGCTACACCTTC. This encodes CSVVAAGRYTF. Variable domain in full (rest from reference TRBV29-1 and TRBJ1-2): SAVISQKPSRDICQRGTSLTIQCQVDSQVTMMFWYRQQPGQSLTLIATANQGSEATYESGFVIDKFPISRPNLTFSTLTVSNMSPEDSSIYLCSVVAAGRYTFGSGTRLTVV.

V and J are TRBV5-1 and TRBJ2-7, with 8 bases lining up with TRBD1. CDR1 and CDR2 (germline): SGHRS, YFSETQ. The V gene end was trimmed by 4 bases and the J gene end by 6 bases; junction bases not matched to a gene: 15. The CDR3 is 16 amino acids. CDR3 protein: CASSLYRMSGGLEQYF. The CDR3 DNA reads TGCGCCAGCAGCCTCTACCGGATGTCAGGGGGCCTCGAGCAGTACTTC.

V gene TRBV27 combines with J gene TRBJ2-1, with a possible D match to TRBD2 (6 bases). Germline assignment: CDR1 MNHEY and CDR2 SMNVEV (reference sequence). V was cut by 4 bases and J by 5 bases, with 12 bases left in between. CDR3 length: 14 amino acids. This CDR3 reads CASSSGLRHNEQFF. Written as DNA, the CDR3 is TGTGCCAGCAGTTCGGGACTTAGACACAATGAGCAGTTCTTC.

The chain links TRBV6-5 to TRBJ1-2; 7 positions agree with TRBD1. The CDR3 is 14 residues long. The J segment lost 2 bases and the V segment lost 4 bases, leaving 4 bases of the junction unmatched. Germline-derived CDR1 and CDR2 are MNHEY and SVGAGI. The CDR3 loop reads CASSLLGGNYGYTF. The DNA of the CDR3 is TGTGCCAGCAGTTTGTTAGGGGGCAACTATGGCTACACCTTC.

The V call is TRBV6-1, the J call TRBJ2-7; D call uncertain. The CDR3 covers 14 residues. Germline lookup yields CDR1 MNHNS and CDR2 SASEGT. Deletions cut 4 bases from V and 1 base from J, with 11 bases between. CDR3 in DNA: TGTGCCAGCAGTGGACAAGTTGGTTCCTACGAGCAGTACTTC. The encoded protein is CASSGQVGSYEQYF.

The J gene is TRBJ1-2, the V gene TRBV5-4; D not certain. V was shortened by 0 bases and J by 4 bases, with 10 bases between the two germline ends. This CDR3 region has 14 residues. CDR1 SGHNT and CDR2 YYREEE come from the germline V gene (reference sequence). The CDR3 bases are TGTGCCAGCAGCTTGGTTGGGGAGGGCTATGGCTACACCTTC. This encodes CASSLVGEGYGYTF.

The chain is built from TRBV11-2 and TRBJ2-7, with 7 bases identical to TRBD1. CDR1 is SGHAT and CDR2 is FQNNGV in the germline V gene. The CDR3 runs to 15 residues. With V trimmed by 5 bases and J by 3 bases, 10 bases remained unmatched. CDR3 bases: TGTGCCAGCAGCGAAACAGGGGCTCAGCACTACGAGCAGTACTTC. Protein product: CASSETGAQHYEQYF.

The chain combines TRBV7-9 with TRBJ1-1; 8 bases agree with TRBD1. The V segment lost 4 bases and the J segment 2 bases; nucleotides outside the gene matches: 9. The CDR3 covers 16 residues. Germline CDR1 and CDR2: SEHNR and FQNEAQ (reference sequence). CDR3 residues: CASSSTDRVRNTEAFF. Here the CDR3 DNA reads TGTGCCAGCAGCTCAACGGACAGGGTGAGAAACACTGAAGCTTTCTTT. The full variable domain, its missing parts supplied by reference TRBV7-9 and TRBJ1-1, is DTGVSQNPRHKITKRGQNVTFRCDPISEHNRLYWYRQTLGQGPEFLTYFQNEAQLEKSRLLSDRFSAERPKGSFSTLEIQRTEQGDSAMYLCASSSTDRVRNTEAFFGQGTRLTVV.

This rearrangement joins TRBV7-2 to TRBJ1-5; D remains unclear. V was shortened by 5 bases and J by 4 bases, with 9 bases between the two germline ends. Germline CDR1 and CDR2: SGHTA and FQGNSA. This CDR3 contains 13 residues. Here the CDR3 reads CASSASGNQPQHF. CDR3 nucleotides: TGTGCCAGCAGCGCGAGCGGTAATCAGCCCCAGCATTTT.

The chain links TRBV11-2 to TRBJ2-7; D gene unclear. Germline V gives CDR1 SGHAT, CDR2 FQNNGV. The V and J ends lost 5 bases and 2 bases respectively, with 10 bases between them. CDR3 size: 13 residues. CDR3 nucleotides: TGTGCCAGCAGCGCCTCTAGTACCTACGAGCAGTACTTC. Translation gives CASSASSTYEQYF. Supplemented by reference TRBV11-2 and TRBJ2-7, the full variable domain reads EAGVAQSPRYKIIEKRQSVAFWCNPISGHATLYWYQQILGQGPKLLIQFQNNGVVDDSQLPKDRFSAERLKGVDSTLKIQPAKLEDSAVYLCASSASSTYEQYFGPGTRLTVT.

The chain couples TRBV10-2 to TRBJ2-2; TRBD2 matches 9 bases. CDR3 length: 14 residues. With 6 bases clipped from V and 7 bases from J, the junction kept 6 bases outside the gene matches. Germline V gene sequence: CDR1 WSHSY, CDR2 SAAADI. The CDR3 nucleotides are TGCGCCAGCAGGATAGCGGGAGAAGGCGGGGAGCTGTTTTTT. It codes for CASRIAGEGGELFF.

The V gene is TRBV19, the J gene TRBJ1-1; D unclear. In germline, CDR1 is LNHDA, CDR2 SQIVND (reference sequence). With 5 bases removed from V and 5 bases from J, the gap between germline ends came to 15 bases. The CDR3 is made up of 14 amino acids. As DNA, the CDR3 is TGTGCCAGTAGTCCAAGACGGACTGGTACTGAAGCTTTCTTT. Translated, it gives CASSPRRTGTEAFF.

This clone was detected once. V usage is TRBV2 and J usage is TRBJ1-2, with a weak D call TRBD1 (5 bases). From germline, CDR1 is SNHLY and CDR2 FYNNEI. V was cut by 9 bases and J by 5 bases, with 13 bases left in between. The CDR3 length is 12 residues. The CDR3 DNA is TGTGCCAGTGAGGGGAGGTTTTATGGCTACACCTTC. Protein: CASEGRFYGYTF.

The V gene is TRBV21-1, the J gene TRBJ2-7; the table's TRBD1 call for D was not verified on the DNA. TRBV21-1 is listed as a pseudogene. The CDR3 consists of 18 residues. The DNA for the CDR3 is TGTGCCAGCAGCAAAGAAGGGACAGGGGGCGTAGGACGTGGAGAGCAGTACTTC. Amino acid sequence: CASSKEGTGGVGRGEQYF.

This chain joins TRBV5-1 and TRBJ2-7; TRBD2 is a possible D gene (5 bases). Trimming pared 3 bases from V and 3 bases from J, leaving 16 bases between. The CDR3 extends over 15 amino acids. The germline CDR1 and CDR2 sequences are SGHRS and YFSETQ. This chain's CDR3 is CASSSLSGIGYEQYF. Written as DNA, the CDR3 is TGCGCCAGCAGCTCACTATCGGGAATAGGCTACGAGCAGTACTTC.

This CDR3 reads CASIRDMGYTF. The DNA of the CDR3 is TGTGCCAGCATACGGGACATGGGTTACACCTTC. This chain connects TRBV28 to TRBJ1-2, with D possibly TRBD1 on 6 matching bases. Between the trimmed V and J ends, which lost 7 bases and 11 bases, there was a span of 14 bases. The CDR3 is 11 amino acids. Germline lookup yields CDR1 MDHEN and CDR2 SYDVKM.

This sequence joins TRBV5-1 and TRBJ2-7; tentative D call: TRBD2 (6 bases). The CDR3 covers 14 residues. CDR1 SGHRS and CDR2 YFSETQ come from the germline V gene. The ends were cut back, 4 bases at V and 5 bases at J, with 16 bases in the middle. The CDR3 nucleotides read TGCGCCAGCAGCCCCCTAGGGCCGGGAGACGAGCAGTACTTC. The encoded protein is CASSPLGPGDEQYF.

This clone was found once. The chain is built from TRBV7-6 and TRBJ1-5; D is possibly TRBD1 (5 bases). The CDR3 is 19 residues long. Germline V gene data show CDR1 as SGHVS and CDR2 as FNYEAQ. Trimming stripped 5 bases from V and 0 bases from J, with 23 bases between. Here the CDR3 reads CASSLFQGTGDYSNQPQHF. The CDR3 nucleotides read TGTGCCAGCAGCCTATTCCAAGGGACTGGGGATTATAGCAATCAGCCCCAGCATTTT.

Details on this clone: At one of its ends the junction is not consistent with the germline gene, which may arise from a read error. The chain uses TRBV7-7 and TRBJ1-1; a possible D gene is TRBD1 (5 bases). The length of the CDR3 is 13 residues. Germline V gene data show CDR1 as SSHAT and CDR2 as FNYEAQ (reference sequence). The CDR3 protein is CASSDSPNTEAFF. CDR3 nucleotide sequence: TGTGCTAGCAGCGACAGCCCGAACACTGAAGCTTTCTTT. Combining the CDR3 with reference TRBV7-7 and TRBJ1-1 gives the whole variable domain GAGVSQSPRYKVTKRGQDVTLRCDPISSHATLYWYQQALGQGPEFLTYFNYEAQPDKSGLPSDRFSAERPEGSISTLTIQRTEQRDSAMYRCASSDSPNTEAFFGQGTRLTVV.

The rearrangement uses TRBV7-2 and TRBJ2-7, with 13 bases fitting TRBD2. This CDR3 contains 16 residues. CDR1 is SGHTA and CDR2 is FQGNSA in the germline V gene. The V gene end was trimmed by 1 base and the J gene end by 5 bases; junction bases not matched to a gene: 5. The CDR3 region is CASSLVRGTSGNEQYF. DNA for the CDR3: TGTGCCAGCAGCTTAGTTAGGGGGACTAGCGGGAACGAGCAGTACTTC.

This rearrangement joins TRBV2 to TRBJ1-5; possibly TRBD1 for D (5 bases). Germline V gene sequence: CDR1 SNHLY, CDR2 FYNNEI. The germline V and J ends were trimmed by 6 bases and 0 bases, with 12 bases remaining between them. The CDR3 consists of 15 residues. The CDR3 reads CASRYLGGSNQPQHF. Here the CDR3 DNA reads TGTGCCAGCAGGTACTTGGGGGGTAGCAATCAGCCCCAGCATTTT.

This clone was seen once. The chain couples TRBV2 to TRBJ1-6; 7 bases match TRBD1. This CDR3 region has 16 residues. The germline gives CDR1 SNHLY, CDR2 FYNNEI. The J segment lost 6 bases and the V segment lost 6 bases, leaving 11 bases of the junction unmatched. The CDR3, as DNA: TGTGCCAGCAGGAAGGATCCGGACAGGTCTAATTCACCCCTCCACTTT. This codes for CASRKDPDRSNSPLHF.

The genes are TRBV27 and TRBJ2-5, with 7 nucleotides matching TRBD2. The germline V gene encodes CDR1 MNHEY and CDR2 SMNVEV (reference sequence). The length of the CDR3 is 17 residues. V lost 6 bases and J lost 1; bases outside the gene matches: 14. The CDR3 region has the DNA TGTGCCAGCAGAACTGGGGGGGGTCGCGGGCCCCAAGAGACCCAGTACTTC. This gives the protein CASRTGGGRGPQETQYF.